This TCR beta chain was recorded in a study of regulatory T cells in long-lasting Graves disease. Both iRepertoire HTBI primers and Arm-PCR of CDR3 regions were used to build the TCR beta libraries. TCRdb reanalysed the multiplex PCR reads using MiXCR and keeps one entry per CDR3 protein. The data show over 450,000 distinct CDR3 sequences, roughly 21% seen once. Germline V gives CDR1 SGDLS, CDR2 YYNGEE. Trimming pared 4 bases from V and 3 bases from J, leaving 23 bases between. The CDR3 length is 19 residues. As to time point: persistent/refractory GD, antithyroid drugs over 5 years with positive TRAb. Preparation of the TCR library used RNA extracted from PBMCs. Collection of peripheral blood (around 10 milliliters) was done using EDTA tubes.

The clonotype comes from a female donor with Graves disease. The V call is TRBV9, the J call TRBJ2-6, with a tentative D call TRBD2 (7 bases). Sequencing was performed on peripheral blood mononuclear cells (PBMCs), taken when the disease was refractory, from a patient treated with antithyroid drugs. CDR3 nucleotide sequence: TGTGCCAGCAGCCCTCGGTTGCGGGGGCGCCTGGATGGGGCCAACGTCCTGACTTTC. It encodes CASSPRLRGRLDGANVLTF.